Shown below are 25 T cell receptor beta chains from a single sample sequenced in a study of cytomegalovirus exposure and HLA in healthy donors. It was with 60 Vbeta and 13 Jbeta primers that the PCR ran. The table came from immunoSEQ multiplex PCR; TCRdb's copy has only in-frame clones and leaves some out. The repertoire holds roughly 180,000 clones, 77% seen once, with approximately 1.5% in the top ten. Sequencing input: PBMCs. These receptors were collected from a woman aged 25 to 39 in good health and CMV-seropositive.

CDR3 region: CASNNRGYEQYF. CDR3 in DNA: TGTGCCAGCAATAACAGGGGCTACGAGCAGTACTTC. The V call is TRBV28, the J call TRBJ2-7; TRBD1 aligns across 7 bases. The CDR3 extends over 12 amino acids. CDR1 and CDR2 from the germline V gene are MDHEN and SYDVKM. Trimming cost V 7 bases and J 3 bases; bases outside gene matches: 3.

The CDR3: CASSRSTEAFF. CDR3 nucleotides: TGTGCCAGCAGTCGGTCCACTGAAGCTTTCTTT. The chain carries TRBV2 and TRBJ1-1; D is uncertain. Germline V gene sequence: CDR1 SNHLY, CDR2 FYNNEI. Between the trimmed V and J ends, which lost 5 bases and 4 bases, there was a span of 5 bases. The CDR3 totals 11 residues.

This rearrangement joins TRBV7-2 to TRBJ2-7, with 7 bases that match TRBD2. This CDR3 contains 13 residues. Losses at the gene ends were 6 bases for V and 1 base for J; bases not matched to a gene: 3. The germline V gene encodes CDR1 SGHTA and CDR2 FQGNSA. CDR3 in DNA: TGTGCCAGCAGAGGGACTACGTCCTACGAGCAGTACTTC. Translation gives CASRGTTSYEQYF.

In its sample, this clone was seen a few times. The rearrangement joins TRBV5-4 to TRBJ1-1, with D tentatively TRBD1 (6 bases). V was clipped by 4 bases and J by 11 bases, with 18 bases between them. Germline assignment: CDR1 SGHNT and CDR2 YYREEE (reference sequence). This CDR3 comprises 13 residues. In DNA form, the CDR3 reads TGTGCCAGCAGCACCTCTACAGGGTTAAGGGCTTTCTTT. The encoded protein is CASSTSTGLRAFF.

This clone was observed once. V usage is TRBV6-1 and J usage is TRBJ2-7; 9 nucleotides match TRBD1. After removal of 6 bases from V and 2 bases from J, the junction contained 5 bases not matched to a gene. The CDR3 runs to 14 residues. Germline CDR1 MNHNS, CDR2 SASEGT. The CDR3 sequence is CASRQTGGPYEQYF. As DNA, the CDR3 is TGTGCCAGCAGACAGACAGGGGGGCCCTACGAGCAGTACTTC.

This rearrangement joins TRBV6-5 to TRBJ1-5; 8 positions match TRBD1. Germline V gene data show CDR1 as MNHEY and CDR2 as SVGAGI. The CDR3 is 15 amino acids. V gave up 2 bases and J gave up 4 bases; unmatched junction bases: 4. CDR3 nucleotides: TGTGCCAGCAGTTACCGACAGGGGTTGAATCAGCCCCAGCATTTT. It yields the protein CASSYRQGLNQPQHF.

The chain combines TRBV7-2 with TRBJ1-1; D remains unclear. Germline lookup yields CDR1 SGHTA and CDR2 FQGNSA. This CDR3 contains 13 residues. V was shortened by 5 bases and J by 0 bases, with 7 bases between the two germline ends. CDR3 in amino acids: CASSQTLNTEAFF. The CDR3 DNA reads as TGTGCCAGCAGCCAAACATTGAACACTGAAGCTTTCTTT.

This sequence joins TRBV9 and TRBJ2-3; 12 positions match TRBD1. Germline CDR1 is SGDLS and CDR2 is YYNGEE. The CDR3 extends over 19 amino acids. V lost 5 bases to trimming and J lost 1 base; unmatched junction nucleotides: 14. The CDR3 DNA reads TGTGCCAGCAGTTACAGGGACAGGGGGCCCACTGACGGCACAGATACGCAGTATTTT. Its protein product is CASSYRDRGPTDGTDTQYF.

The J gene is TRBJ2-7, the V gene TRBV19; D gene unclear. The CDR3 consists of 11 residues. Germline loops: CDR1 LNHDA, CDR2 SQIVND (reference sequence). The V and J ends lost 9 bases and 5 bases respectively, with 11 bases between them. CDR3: CASAELDEQYF. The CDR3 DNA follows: TGTGCCAGCGCGGAGCTAGACGAGCAGTACTTC.

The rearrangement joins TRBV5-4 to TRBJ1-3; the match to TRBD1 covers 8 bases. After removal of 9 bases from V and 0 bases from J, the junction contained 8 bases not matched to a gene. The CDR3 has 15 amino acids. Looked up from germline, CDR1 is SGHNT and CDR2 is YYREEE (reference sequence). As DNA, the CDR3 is TGTGCCACCCGGGACAGGTACAGCTCTGGAAACACCATATATTTT. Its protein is CATRDRYSSGNTIYF.

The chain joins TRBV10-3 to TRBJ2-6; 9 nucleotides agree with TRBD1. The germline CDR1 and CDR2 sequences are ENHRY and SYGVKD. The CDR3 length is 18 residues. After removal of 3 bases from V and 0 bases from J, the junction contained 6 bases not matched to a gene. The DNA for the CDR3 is TGTGCCATCAGTGATGGGACAGGGCTTGACTCTGGGGCCAACGTCCTGACTTTC. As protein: CAISDGTGLDSGANVLTF.

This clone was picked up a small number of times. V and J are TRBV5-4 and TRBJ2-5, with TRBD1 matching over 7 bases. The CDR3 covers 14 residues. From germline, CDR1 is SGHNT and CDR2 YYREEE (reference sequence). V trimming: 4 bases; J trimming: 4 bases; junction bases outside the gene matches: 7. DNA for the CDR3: TGTGCCAGCAGCAACCGACAGGGTAGAGAGACCCAGTACTTC. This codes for CASSNRQGRETQYF.

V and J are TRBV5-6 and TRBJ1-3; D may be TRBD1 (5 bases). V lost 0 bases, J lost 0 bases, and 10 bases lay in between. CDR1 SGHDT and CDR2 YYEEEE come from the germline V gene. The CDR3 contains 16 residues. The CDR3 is CASSLGGQISGNTIYF. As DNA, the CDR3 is TGTGCCAGCAGCTTGGGCGGACAAATCTCTGGAAACACCATATATTTT.

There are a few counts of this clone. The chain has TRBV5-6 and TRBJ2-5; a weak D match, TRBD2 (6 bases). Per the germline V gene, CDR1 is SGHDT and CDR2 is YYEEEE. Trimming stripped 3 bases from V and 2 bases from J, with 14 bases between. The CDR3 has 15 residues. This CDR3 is CASSSGPGTQETQYF. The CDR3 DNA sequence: TGTGCCAGCAGCTCGGGCCCAGGGACTCAAGAGACCCAGTACTTC.

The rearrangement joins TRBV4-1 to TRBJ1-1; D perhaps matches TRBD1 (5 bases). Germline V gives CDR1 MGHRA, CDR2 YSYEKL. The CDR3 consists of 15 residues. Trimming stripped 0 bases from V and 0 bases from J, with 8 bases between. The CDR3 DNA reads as TGCGCCAGCAGCCAAGATGGGGCGGTGAACACTGAAGCTTTCTTT. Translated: CASSQDGAVNTEAFF.

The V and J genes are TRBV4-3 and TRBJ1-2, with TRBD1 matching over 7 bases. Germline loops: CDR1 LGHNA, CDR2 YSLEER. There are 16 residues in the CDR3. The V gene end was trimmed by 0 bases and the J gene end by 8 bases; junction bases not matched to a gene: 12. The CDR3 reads CASSQDQGDSLIGYTF. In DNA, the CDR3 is TGCGCCAGCAGCCAAGATCAAGGGGACAGCCTAATAGGCTACACCTTC.

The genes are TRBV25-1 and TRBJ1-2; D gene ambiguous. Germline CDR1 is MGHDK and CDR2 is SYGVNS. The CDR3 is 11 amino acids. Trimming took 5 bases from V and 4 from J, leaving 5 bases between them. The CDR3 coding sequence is TGTGCCAGCAGTTTCGGCTATGGCTACACCTTC. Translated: CASSFGYGYTF.

CDR3 residues: CASSLSGTDNQPQHF. The CDR3 DNA reads TGCGCCAGCAGCCTTTCCGGGACAGATAATCAGCCCCAGCATTTT. The chain is built from TRBV5-1 and TRBJ1-5, with 7 bases aligning to TRBD1. Germline V gene lookup returns CDR1 SGHRS and CDR2 YFSETQ. The CDR3 runs to 15 residues. V gave up 4 bases and J gave up 4 bases; unmatched junction bases: 8. The complete variable domain, with remaining parts taken from reference TRBV5-1 and TRBJ1-5, reads KAGVTQTPRYLIKTRGQQVTLSCSPISGHRSVSWYQQTPGQGLQFLFEYFSETQRNKGNFPGRFSGRQFSNSRSEMNVSTLELGDSALYLCASSLSGTDNQPQHFGDGTRLSIL.

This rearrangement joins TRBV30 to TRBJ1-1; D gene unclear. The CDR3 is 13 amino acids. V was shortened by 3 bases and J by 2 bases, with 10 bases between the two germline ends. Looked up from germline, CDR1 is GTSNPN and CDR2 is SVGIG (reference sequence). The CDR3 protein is CAWRRGPNTEAFF. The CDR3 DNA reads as TGTGCCTGGAGGCGAGGGCCTAACACTGAAGCTTTCTTT. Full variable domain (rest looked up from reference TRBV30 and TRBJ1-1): SQTIHQWPATLVQPVGSPLSLECTVEGTSNPNLYWYRQAAGRGLQLLFYSVGIGQISSEVPQNLSASRPQDRQFILSSKKLLLSDSGFYLCAWRRGPNTEAFFGQGTRLTVV.

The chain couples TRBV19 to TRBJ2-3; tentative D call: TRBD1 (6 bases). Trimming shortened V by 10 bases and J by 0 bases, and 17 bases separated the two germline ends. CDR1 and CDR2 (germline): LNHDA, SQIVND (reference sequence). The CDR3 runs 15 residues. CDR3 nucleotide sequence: TGTGCCAATAACCGGGACACCCTCAGCACAGATACGCAGTATTTT. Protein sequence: CANNRDTLSTDTQYF.

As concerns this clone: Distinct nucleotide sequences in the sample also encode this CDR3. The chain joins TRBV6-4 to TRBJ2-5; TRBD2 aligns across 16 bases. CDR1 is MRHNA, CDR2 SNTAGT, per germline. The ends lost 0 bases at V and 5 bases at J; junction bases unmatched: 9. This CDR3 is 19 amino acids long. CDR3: CASSDSGLAGGPGKETQYF. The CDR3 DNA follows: TGTGCCAGCAGTGACTCGGGACTAGCGGGAGGGCCGGGGAAGGAGACCCAGTACTTC.

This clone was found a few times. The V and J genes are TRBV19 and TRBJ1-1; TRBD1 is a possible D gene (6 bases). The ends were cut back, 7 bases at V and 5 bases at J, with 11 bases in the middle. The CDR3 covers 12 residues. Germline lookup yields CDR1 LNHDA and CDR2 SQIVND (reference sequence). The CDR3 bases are TGTGCCAGTAAGGGGGATGGAACTGAAGCTTTCTTT. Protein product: CASKGDGTEAFF.

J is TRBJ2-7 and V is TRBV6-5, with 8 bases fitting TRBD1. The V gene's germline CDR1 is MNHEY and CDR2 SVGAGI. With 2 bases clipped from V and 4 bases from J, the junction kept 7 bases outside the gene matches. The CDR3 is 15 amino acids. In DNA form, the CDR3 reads TGTGCCAGCAGTTACGTAGGGACAGGCGTATACGAGCAGTACTTC. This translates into CASSYVGTGVYEQYF.

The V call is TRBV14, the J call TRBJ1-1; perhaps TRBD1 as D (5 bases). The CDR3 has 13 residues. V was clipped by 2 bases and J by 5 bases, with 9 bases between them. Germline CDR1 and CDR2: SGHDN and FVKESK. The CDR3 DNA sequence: TGTGCCAGCAGCCAACTGGGGGGGACTGAAGCTTTCTTT. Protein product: CASSQLGGTEAFF. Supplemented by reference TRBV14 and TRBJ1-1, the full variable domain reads EAGVTQFPSHSVIEKGQTVTLRCDPISGHDNLYWYRRVMGKEIKFLLHFVKESKQDESGMPNNRFLAERTGGTYSTLKVQPAELEDSGVYFCASSQLGGTEAFFGQGTRLTVV.

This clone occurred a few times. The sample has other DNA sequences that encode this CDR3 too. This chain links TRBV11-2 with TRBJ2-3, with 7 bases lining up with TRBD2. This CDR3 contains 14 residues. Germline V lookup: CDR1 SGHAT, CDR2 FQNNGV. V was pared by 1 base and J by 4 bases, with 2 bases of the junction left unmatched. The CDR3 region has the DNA TGTGCCAGCAGCTTAGGGGGGGGTCCAGATACGCAGTATTTT. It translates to CASSLGGGPDTQYF.